A single T cell receptor (beta chain) is shown here with its context. Its matching antigen is unknown. The data belong to a study of early T cells in non-severe SARS-CoV-2 infection. The overall study: It was bulk RNA from unsorted whole blood that was sequenced, and the chains were unpaired. Notes on the study in general: Matching against VDJdb likely underestimated virus-specific expansions, favoring anti-spike CD8.

Individual cDNA molecules were tagged with unique molecular identifiers, the study reported. Via MiXCR, TCRdb re-called the 5' RACE reads, giving one row per CDR3 protein. Of approximately 73,000 distinct CDR3 sequences in the sample, about 10% are singletons; the top ten hold about 4.8%. The V end lost 6 bases, the J end lost 6 bases, and 6 bases lay between the germline ends. The CDR3 extends over 11 amino acids. Germline lookup yields CDR1 WSHSY and CDR2 SAAADI. The sequenced sample consisted of whole blood. This chain uses TRBV10-2 with TRBJ2-1; D not resolved. The origin of this receptor is an adult who was a healthcare worker with PCR-confirmed SARS-CoV-2 infection or an uninfected control (not recorded which). Here the CDR3 reads CASRVGNEQFF. CDR3 sequence (DNA): TGCGCCAGCAGGGTCGGCAATGAGCAGTTCTTC.